The present entry profiles one T cell receptor beta chain with its context. Its antigen is not identified. Germline CDR1 is LNHDA and CDR2 is SQIVND (reference sequence). Trimming pared 6 bases from V and 5 bases from J, leaving 17 bases between. The CDR3 sequence is 14 residues long. The sample originates from a study of OX40 agonist ivuxolimab in advanced cancers. Looking at the study overall: Participants, 75% to 90% male, averaged about 59 years of age, ranging from about 23 to 80. People who had prior anti-PD-1, anti-PD-L1 or anti-CTLA-4 therapy could take part, and roughly 44% had some.

The assay was immunoSEQ multiplex PCR, and TCRdb's table has in-frame clones only and misses some. The data contain more than 80,000 clones, roughly 90% of them singletons. Regarding the study as a whole: The study observed clonal expansion of CD4+ and CD8+ blood T cells by week 6 at 0.1 to 3.0 mg/kg. Low normalized T-cell clonal expansion also characterized some of the nonresponders.

The source was CD4+ or CD8+ T cells sorted from blood, collected in a trial of the OX40 agonist ivuxolimab. This receptor was obtained from an adult with an advanced solid tumor such as melanoma, head and neck, liver or kidney cancer. The chain joins TRBV19 to TRBJ2-7; D possibly corresponds to TRBD1 (5 bases). The CDR3 sequence: CASSDTGVGDEQYF. In DNA, the CDR3 is TGTGCCAGTAGCGATACAGGCGTTGGAGACGAGCAGTACTTC.